The TCR beta chain under discussion was sequenced for a study of T cells in Graves' hyperthyroidism and ophthalmopathy. Study conclusions and caveats: Progression to ophthalmopathy was predicted a median of roughly 6.5 months early. Most expanded thyroid clonotypes above 0.001 also appeared in blood.

TCR beta CDR3 regions were amplified from RNA transcripts. In the first-round RT-PCR of the TCR CDR3, the HTBI primer set was used. TCRdb itself ran the multiplex PCR reads through MiXCR, one entry per CDR3 protein. The sample contains about 420,000 distinct CDR3 sequences, approximately 15% of which appear only once. Germline loops: CDR1 MNHEY, CDR2 SVGEGT. Trimming took 5 bases from V and 6 from J, leaving 16 bases between them. The CDR3 runs to 14 residues. In making diagnoses, clinical symptoms, serum thyroxine and TRAb, thyroid ultrasound and orbital computed tomography were all used. At least ten counts were recorded for this clonotype. Antigen: not known.

The clonotype was recovered from a woman aged 18-29 years with Graves' hyperthyroidism. The chain is built from TRBV6-2 or TRBV6-3 and TRBJ2-5; D is possibly TRBD2 (6 bases). The sample consisted of blood. The CDR3 region has the DNA TGTGCCAGCAGTCCGGATCACGCGGGAAAGACCCAGTACTTC. It specifies CASSPDHAGKTQYF.